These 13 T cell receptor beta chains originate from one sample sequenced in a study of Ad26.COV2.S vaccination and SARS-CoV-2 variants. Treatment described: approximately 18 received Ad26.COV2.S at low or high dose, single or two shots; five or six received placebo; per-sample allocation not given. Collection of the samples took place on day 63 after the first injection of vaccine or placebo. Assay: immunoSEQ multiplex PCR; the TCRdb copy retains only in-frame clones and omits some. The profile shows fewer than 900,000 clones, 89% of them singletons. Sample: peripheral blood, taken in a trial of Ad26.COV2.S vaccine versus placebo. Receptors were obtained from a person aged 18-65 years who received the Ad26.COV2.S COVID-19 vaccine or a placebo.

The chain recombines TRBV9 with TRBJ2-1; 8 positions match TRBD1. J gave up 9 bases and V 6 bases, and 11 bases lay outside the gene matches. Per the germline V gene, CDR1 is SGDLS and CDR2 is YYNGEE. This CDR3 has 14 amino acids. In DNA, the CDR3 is TGTGCCAGCACCCTGAGTGGACAGGGTACTGAGCAGTTCTTC. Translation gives CASTLSGQGTEQFF. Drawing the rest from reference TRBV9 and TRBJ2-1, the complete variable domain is DSGVTQTPKHLITATGQRVTLRCSPRSGDLSVYWYQQSLDQGLQFLIQYYNGEERAKGNILERFSAQQFPDLHSELNLSSLELGDSALYFCASTLSGQGTEQFFGPGTRLTVL.

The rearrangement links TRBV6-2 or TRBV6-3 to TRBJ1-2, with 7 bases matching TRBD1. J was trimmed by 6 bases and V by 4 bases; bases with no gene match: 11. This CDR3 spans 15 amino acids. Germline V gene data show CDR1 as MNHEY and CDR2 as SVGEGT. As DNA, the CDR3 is TGTGCCAGCAGTTTCCTACAGGGGCGGCGAGATGGCTACACCTTC. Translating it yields CASSFLQGRRDGYTF.

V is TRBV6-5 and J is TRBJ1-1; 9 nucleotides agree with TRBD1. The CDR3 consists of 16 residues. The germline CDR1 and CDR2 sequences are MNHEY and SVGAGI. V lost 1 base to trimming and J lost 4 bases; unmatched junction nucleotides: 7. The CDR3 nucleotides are TGTGCCAGCAGTTACTGGCCCGGGACAGGGCCCACTGAAGCTTTCTTT. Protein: CASSYWPGTGPTEAFF.

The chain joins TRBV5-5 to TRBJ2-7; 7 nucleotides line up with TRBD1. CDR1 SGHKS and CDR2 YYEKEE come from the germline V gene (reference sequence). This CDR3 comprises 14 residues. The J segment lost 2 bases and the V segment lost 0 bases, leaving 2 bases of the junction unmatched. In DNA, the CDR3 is TGTGCCAGCAGCTTGGGGCAGGGGGCCTACGAGCAGTACTTC. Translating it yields CASSLGQGAYEQYF.

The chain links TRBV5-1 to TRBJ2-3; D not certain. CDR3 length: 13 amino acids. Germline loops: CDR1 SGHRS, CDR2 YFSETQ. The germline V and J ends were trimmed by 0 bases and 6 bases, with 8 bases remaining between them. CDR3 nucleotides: TGCGCCAGCAGCTTGGAGGGTAAGGATACGCAGTATTTT. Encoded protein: CASSLEGKDTQYF.

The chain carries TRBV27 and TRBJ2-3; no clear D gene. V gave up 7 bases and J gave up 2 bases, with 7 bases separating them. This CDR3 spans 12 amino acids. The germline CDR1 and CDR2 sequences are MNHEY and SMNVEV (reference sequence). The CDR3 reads CASKAFTDTQYF. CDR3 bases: TGTGCCAGCAAGGCCTTCACAGATACGCAGTATTTT.

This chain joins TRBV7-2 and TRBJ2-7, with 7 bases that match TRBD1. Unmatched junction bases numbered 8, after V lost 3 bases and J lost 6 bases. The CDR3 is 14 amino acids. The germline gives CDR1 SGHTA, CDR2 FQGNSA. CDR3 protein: CASSFRTGLAEQYF. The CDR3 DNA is TGTGCCAGCAGCTTCAGGACAGGCCTAGCCGAGCAGTACTTC.

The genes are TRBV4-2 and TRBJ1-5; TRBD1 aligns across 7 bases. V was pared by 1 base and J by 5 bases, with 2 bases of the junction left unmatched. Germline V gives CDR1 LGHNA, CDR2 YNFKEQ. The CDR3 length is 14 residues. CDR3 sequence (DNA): TGTGCCAGCAGCCAAGCCCAGGGGGATCAGCCCCAGCATTTT. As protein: CASSQAQGDQPQHF.

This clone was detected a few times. This CDR3 is CASSVNRSAGYGYTF. DNA for the CDR3: TGTGCCAGCAGCGTCAACAGGTCGGCGGGCTATGGCTACACCTTC. The chain recombines TRBV9 with TRBJ1-2; D may be TRBD1 (5 bases). The germline V gene encodes CDR1 SGDLS and CDR2 YYNGEE. The V end was cut by 2 bases, the J end by 4 bases, with 15 bases between. The CDR3 totals 15 residues.

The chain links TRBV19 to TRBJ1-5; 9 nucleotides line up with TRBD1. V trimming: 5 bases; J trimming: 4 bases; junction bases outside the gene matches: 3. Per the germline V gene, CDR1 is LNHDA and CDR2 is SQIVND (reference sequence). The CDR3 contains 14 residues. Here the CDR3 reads CASSPGTGNQPQHF. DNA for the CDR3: TGTGCCAGTAGTCCCGGGACAGGGAATCAGCCCCAGCATTTT.

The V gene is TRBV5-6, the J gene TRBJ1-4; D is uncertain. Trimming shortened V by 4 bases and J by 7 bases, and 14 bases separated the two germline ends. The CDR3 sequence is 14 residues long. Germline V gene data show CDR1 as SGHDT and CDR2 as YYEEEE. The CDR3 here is CASSGPRVAEKLFF. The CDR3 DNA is TGTGCCAGCAGCGGACCCCGAGTGGCTGAAAAACTGTTTTTT.

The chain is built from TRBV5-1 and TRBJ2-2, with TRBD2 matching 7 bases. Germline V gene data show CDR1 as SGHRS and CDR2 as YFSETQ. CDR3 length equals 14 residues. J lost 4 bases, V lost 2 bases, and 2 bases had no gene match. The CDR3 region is CASSFGGSTGELFF. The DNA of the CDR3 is TGCGCCAGCAGCTTCGGGGGGAGCACCGGGGAGCTGTTTTTT. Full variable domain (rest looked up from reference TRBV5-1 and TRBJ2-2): KAGVTQTPRYLIKTRGQQVTLSCSPISGHRSVSWYQQTPGQGLQFLFEYFSETQRNKGNFPGRFSGRQFSNSRSEMNVSTLELGDSALYLCASSFGGSTGELFFGEGSRLTVL.

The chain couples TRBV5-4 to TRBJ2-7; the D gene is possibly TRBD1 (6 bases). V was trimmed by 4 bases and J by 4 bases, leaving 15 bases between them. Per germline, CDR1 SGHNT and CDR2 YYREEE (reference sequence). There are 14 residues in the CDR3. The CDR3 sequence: CASSPEAGVYEQYF. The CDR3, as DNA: TGTGCCAGCAGCCCTGAGGCAGGGGTATACGAGCAGTACTTC.